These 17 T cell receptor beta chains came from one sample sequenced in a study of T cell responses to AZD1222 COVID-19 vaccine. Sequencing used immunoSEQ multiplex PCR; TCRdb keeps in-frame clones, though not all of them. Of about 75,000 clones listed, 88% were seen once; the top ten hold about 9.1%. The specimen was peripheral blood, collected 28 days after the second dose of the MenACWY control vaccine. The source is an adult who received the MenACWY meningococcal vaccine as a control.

CDR3 in amino acids: CAWRVTGLGEQYF. CDR3 coding DNA: TGTGCCTGGAGGGTGACGGGATTGGGCGAGCAGTACTTC. The chain links TRBV30 to TRBJ2-7, with a possible D match to TRBD2 (5 bases). This CDR3 spans 13 amino acids. Germline values: CDR1 GTSNPN, CDR2 SVGIG (reference sequence). V was shortened by 3 bases and J by 6 bases, with 15 bases between the two germline ends.

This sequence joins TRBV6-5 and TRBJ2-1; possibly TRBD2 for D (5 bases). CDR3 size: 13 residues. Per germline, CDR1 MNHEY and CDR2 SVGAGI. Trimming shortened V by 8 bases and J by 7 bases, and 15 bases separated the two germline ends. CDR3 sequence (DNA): TGTGCCAGCTCTCTTGGGCGGGCAAATGAGCAGTTCTTC. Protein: CASSLGRANEQFF.

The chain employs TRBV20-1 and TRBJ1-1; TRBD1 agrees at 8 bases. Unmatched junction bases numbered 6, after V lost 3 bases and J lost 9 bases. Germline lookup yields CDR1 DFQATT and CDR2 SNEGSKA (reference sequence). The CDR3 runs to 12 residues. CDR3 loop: CSASGQGDKAFF. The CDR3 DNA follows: TGCAGTGCTAGTGGACAGGGCGACAAAGCTTTCTTT.

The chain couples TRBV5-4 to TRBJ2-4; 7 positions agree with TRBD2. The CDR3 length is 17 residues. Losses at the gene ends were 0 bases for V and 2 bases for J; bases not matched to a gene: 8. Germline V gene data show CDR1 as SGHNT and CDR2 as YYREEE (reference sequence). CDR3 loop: CASSLGGGGITKNIQYF. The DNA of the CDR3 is TGTGCCAGCAGCTTGGGAGGCGGGGGAATAACCAAAAACATTCAGTACTTC.

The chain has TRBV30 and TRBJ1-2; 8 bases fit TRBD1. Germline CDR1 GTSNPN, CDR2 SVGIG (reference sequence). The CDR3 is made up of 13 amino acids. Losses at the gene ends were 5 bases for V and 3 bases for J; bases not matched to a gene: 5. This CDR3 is CAWGGQDYYGYTF. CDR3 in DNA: TGTGCCTGGGGGGGACAGGACTACTATGGCTACACCTTC.

CDR3: CASSQTGFSGNTIYF. CDR3 nucleotides: TGTGCCAGCAGCCAGACAGGCTTCTCTGGAAACACCATATATTTT. J is TRBJ1-3 and V is TRBV7-2, with D perhaps matching TRBD1 (6 bases). Germline CDR1 is SGHTA and CDR2 is FQGNSA. V lost 5 bases and J 0 bases, leaving 11 bases between the germline ends. The CDR3 spans 15 residues.

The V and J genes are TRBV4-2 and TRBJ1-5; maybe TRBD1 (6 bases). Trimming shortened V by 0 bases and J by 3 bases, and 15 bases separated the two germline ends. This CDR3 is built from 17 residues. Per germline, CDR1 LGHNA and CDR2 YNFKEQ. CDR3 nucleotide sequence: TGTGCCAGCAGCCAAGACGGCCAGGGGTTTAACAATCAGCCCCAGCATTTT. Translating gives CASSQDGQGFNNQPQHF.

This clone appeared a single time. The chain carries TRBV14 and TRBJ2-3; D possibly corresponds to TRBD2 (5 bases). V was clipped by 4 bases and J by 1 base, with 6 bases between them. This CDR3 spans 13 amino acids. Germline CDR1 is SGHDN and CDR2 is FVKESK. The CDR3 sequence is CASSLLGTDTQYF. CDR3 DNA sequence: TGTGCCAGCAGCCTACTAGGCACAGATACGCAGTATTTT. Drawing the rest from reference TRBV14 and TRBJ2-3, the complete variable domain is EAGVTQFPSHSVIEKGQTVTLRCDPISGHDNLYWYRRVMGKEIKFLLHFVKESKQDESGMPNNRFLAERTGGTYSTLKVQPAELEDSGVYFCASSLLGTDTQYFGPGTRLTVL.

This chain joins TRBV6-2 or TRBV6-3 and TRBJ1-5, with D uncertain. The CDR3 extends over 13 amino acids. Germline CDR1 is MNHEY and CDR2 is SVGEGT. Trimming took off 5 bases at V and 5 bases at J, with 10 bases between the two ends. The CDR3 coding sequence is TGTGCCAGCAGTGAGTCCCTTCATCAGCCCCAGCATTTT. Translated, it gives CASSESLHQPQHF.

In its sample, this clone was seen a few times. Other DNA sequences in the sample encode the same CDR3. CDR3 residues: CASSLGSTEAFF. The CDR3 DNA reads as TGTGCCAGCAGTTTAGGATCCACTGAAGCTTTCTTT. The chain employs TRBV12-3 or TRBV12-4 and TRBJ1-1; D unresolved. Trimming took off 1 base at V and 4 bases at J, with 4 bases between the two ends. The CDR3 is made up of 12 amino acids.

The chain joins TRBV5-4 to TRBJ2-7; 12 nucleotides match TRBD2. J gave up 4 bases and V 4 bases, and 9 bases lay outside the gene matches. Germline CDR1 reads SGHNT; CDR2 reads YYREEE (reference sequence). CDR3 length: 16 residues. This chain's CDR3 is CASSGGRTSGAYEQYF. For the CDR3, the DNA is TGTGCCAGCAGCGGAGGACGGACTAGCGGGGCGTACGAGCAGTACTTC.

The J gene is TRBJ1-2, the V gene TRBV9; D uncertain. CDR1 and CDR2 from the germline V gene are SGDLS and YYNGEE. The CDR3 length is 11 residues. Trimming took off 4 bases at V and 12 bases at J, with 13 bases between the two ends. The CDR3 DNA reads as TGTGCCAGCAGCTCCCCGGGAGCGAACACCTTC. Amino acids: CASSSPGANTF.

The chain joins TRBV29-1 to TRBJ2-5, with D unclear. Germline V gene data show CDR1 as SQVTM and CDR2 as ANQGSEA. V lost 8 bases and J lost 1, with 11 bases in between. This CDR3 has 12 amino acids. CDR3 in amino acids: CSSSPAQETQYF. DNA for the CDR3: TGCAGCTCCAGCCCAGCCCAAGAGACCCAGTACTTC.

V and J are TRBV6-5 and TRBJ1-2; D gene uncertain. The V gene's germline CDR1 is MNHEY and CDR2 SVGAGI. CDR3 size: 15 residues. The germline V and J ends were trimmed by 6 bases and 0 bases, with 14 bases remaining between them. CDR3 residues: CASRPSDGSNYGYTF. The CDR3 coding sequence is TGTGCCAGCAGACCTAGCGACGGATCTAACTATGGCTACACCTTC.

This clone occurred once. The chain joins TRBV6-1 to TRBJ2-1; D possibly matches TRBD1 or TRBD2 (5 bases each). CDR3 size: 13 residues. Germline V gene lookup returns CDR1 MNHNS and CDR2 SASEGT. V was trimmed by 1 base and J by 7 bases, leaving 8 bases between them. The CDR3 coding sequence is TGTGCCAGCAGTGAAGGGGGACGTAATGAGCAGTTCTTC. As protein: CASSEGGRNEQFF.

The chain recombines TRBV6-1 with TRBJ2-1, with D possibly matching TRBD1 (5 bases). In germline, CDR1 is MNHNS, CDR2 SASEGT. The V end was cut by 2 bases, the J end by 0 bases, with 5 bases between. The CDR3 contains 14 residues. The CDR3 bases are TGTGCCAGCAGTGAAAGGGGCTCCTACAATGAGCAGTTCTTC. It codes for CASSERGSYNEQFF.

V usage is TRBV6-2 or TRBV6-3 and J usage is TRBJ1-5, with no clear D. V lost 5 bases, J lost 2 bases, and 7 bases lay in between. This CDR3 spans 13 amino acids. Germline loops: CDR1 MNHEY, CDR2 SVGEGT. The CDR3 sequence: CASSTGGNQPQHF. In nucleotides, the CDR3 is TGTGCCAGCAGTACTGGAGGCAATCAGCCCCAGCATTTT.